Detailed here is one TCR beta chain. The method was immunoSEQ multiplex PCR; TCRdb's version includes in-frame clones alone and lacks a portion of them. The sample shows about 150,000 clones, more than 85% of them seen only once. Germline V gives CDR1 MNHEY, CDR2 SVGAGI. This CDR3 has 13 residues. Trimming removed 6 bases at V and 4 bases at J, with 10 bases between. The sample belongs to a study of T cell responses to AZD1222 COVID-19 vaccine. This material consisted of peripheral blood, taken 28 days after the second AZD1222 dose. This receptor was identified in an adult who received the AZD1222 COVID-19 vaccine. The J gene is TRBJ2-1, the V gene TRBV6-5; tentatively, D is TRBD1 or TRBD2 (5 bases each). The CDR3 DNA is TGTGCCAGCAGGGGGGAGTCGTACAATGAGCAGTTCTTC. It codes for CASRGESYNEQFF.